The 29 T cell receptor beta chains presented below share a single source sample, sequenced in a study of blood T cell repertoires in COVID-19. Here immunoSEQ multiplex PCR was the method, and the copy in TCRdb shows in-frame clones only, minus some. Of 130,000 to 150,000 clones listed, about four fifths were seen once; the top ten hold approximately 9.2%. Sample: PBMCs or T cells enriched from blood (not recorded which). The receptors come from a man between 50 and 59 years old who had recovered from COVID-19.

A word on this clone: A much larger clone lies a single base off, so this may be a read error. Other DNA sequences in the sample encode the same CDR3. The CDR3: CATSRDRGGGAETQYF. CDR3 DNA sequence: TGTGCCACCAGCAGAGATCGAGGCGGGGGGGCCGAGACCCAATACTTC. This chain connects TRBV15 to TRBJ2-5, with 9 bases matching TRBD2. CDR1 is LNHNV and CDR2 is YYDKDF in the germline V gene (reference sequence). The CDR3 has 16 residues.

The V and J genes are TRBV7-9 and TRBJ1-4, with 11 bases that match TRBD1. V shed 2 bases, J shed 4 bases, and the junction held 3 bases outside the gene matches. The CDR3 length is 16 residues. The germline V gene encodes CDR1 SEHNR and CDR2 FQNEAQ (reference sequence). The CDR3 nucleotides read TGTGCCAGCAGCTTAACGGGACAGGGGGTTAATGAAAAACTGTTTTTT. It is translated as CASSLTGQGVNEKLFF.

The chain uses TRBV5-8 and TRBJ2-3; a possible D gene is TRBD1 (5 bases). The CDR3 length is 16 residues. Trimming took 1 base from V and 0 from J, leaving 12 bases between them. Germline CDR1 and CDR2: SGHTS and YDEGEE. CDR3 bases: TGTGCCAGCAGCTTGACCTTGACAGCCAGCACAGATACGCAGTATTTT. Encoded protein: CASSLTLTASTDTQYF.

This chain links TRBV7-9 with TRBJ2-7; 7 positions match TRBD1. Per germline, CDR1 SEHNR and CDR2 FQNEAQ (reference sequence). J gave up 1 base and V 1 base, and 7 bases lay outside the gene matches. This CDR3 has 16 amino acids. The CDR3 bases are TGTGCCAGCAGCTTAGGACAGGGTGACGCATCCTACGAGCAGTACTTC. Protein sequence: CASSLGQGDASYEQYF.

The chain joins TRBV11-2 to TRBJ2-5, with TRBD2 identical over 9 bases. Unmatched junction bases numbered 5, after V lost 2 bases and J lost 4 bases. Germline V lookup: CDR1 SGHAT, CDR2 FQNNGV. The CDR3 is 15 residues long. Written as DNA, the CDR3 is TGTGCCAGCAGCTTAAGCGGACTAGCGAGAGAGACCCAGTACTTC. Its translation: CASSLSGLARETQYF.

This chain uses TRBV6-5 with TRBJ1-6; 7 bases line up with TRBD1. V shed 2 bases, J shed 8 bases, and the junction held 6 bases outside the gene matches. This CDR3 is built from 15 residues. Per germline, CDR1 MNHEY and CDR2 SVGAGI. This CDR3 reads CASSYARTGDSPLHF. The CDR3 bases are TGTGCCAGCAGTTACGCTAGGACAGGAGATTCACCCCTCCACTTT.

This chain connects TRBV28 to TRBJ1-2; TRBD1 agrees at 9 bases. The V gene end was trimmed by 6 bases and the J gene end by 5 bases; junction bases not matched to a gene: 10. CDR3 size: 15 residues. In germline, CDR1 is MDHEN, CDR2 SYDVKM. The CDR3 loop reads CASRGGDRDGYGYTF. CDR3 nucleotides: TGTGCCAGCAGGGGGGGGGACAGGGACGGTTATGGCTACACCTTC.

This chain uses TRBV4-1 with TRBJ1-5; 7 bases are shared with TRBD1. Germline V CDR1 and CDR2: MGHRA, YSYEKL. The CDR3 length is 16 residues. The trim removed 6 bases at V and 2 bases at J, leaving 10 bases unmatched. CDR3 in amino acids: CASRPTGTEGNQPQHF. CDR3 in DNA: TGCGCCAGCAGGCCTACCGGGACAGAAGGCAATCAGCCCCAGCATTTT.

This clone was counted a single time. The chain couples TRBV5-5 to TRBJ1-1; D not resolved. Germline CDR1 is SGHKS and CDR2 is YYEKEE (reference sequence). The length of the CDR3 is 13 residues. Trimming removed 1 base at V and 0 bases at J, with 4 bases between. The CDR3 sequence is CASSLSLNTEAFF. The CDR3 DNA reads as TGTGCCAGCAGCTTGAGCCTGAACACTGAAGCTTTCTTT.

This clone came up once. V and J are TRBV28 and TRBJ2-5, with 8 bases that match TRBD1. This CDR3 is built from 15 residues. The V gene end was trimmed by 3 bases and the J gene end by 5 bases; junction bases not matched to a gene: 8. In germline, CDR1 is MDHEN, CDR2 SYDVKM. The CDR3 loop is CASSFYAGGRETQYF. The CDR3 nucleotides read TGTGCCAGCAGTTTTTACGCAGGGGGCAGGGAGACCCAGTACTTC.

V is TRBV6-1 and J is TRBJ2-5, with a possible D match to TRBD2 (5 bases). The V gene lost 2 bases and the J gene lost 5 bases, with 6 bases spanning the gap. The CDR3 runs 12 residues. Germline V gene sequence: CDR1 MNHNS, CDR2 SASEGT. The CDR3 reads CASSELAETQYF. The DNA for the CDR3 is TGTGCCAGCAGTGAACTAGCTGAGACCCAGTACTTC.

The J gene is TRBJ1-6, the V gene TRBV5-1, with D perhaps matching TRBD1 (6 bases). The germline V gene has CDR1 SGHRS and CDR2 YFSETQ. CDR3 length: 15 amino acids. V lost 1 base and J lost 13, with 18 bases in between. CDR3 protein: CASSLLRGWRSPLHF. CDR3 bases: TGCGCCAGCAGCTTGTTAAGGGGGTGGCGTTCCCCCCTCCACTTT.

On this clone itself: The sample carries other DNA sequences with the same CDR3. This chain links TRBV5-1 with TRBJ1-3; D is undetermined. Trimming cost V 0 bases and J 0 bases, with 4 bases left between them. Germline V gene sequence: CDR1 SGHRS, CDR2 YFSETQ. This CDR3 region has 14 residues. Written as DNA, the CDR3 is TGCGCCAGCAGCTTGGGAGACTCTGGAAACACCATATATTTT. Amino acids: CASSLGDSGNTIYF.

The chain links TRBV24-1 to TRBJ1-5; no clear D. Germline CDR1 is KGHDR and CDR2 is SFDVKD. This CDR3 comprises 15 residues. V dropped 5 bases and J dropped 7 bases, with 17 bases sitting between them. CDR3 loop: CATSALDRLRQPQHF. CDR3 coding DNA: TGTGCCACCAGTGCCCTAGACCGGCTAAGGCAGCCCCAGCATTTT.

V and J are TRBV2 and TRBJ2-7; unclear D gene. Trimming cost V 7 bases and J 3 bases, with 7 bases left between them. This CDR3 region has 11 residues. Germline-derived CDR1 and CDR2 are SNHLY and FYNNEI. In nucleotides, the CDR3 is TGTGCCAGCACCGAGAGCTACGAGCAGTACTTC. Translating it yields CASTESYEQYF.

The chain has TRBV5-1 and TRBJ2-5; the match to TRBD1 covers 9 bases. In germline, CDR1 is SGHRS, CDR2 YFSETQ. V dropped 2 bases and J dropped 2; count of bases not matched to a gene: 10. The length of the CDR3 is 17 residues. In nucleotides, the CDR3 is TGCGCCAGCAGCTTATCGGACAGGGGAAGTCTACAAGAGACCCAGTACTTC. This translates into CASSLSDRGSLQETQYF.

The gene calls are TRBV12-3 or TRBV12-4 and TRBJ2-3, with D tentatively TRBD1 (5 bases). This CDR3 is built from 13 residues. V was clipped by 3 bases and J by 4 bases, with 8 bases between them. DNA of the CDR3: TGTGCCAGCAGTTTTGGGGCAGCAGATACGCAGTATTTT. It encodes CASSFGAADTQYF.

The J gene is TRBJ1-2, the V gene TRBV27; D remains ambiguous. Trimming removed 3 bases from V and 4 bases from J, with 9 bases in between. Germline CDR1 and CDR2: MNHEY and SMNVEV (reference sequence). The CDR3 totals 13 residues. The CDR3 coding sequence is TGTGCCAGCAGTTTTGCCCTAGGCTATGGCTACACCTTC. It translates to CASSFALGYGYTF.

The chain couples TRBV7-2 to TRBJ2-7; 13 nucleotides align to TRBD2. Per germline, CDR1 SGHTA and CDR2 FQGNSA. The ends lost 4 bases at V and 2 bases at J; junction bases unmatched: 5. The CDR3 consists of 16 residues. The CDR3 DNA follows: TGTGCCAGCAGCTCACGACTAGCGGGGGGTGCCTACGAGCAGTACTTC. Translating it yields CASSSRLAGGAYEQYF.

This clone was observed many times. Other DNA sequences within the sample encode an identical CDR3. The rearrangement uses TRBV13 and TRBJ1-2, with D tentatively TRBD1 (5 bases). Trimming removed 2 bases at V and 2 bases at J, with 6 bases between. From germline, CDR1 is PRHDT and CDR2 FYEKMQ (reference sequence). The CDR3 is 13 residues long. In DNA form, the CDR3 reads TGTGCCAGCAGCTTACAGGGAAACTATGGCTACACCTTC. Residues: CASSLQGNYGYTF. The full variable domain, its missing parts supplied by reference TRBV13 and TRBJ1-2, is AAGVIQSPRHLIKEKRETATLKCYPIPRHDTVYWYQQGPGQDPQFLISFYEKMQSDKGSIPDRFSAQQFSDYHSELNMSSLELGDSALYFCASSLQGNYGYTFGSGTRLTVV.

The J gene is TRBJ2-5, the V gene TRBV7-3; D is perhaps TRBD1 (6 bases). CDR1 and CDR2 from the germline V gene are SGHTA and FQGTGA. The CDR3 covers 16 residues. Trimming took off 3 bases at V and 5 bases at J, with 19 bases between the two ends. The CDR3 DNA is TGTGCCAGCAGCTTGCCACCGTCGACAGGATCGGAGACCCAGTACTTC. It encodes CASSLPPSTGSETQYF.

This clone was counted between two and nine times. The V gene is TRBV7-2, the J gene TRBJ1-6, with TRBD1 matching over 8 bases. This CDR3 has 20 amino acids. V lost 0 bases and J lost 4; bases outside the gene matches: 14. CDR1 SGHTA and CDR2 FQGNSA come from the germline V gene. CDR3 sequence reads: CASSLADRTGFRAYNSPLHF. The CDR3 DNA reads TGTGCCAGCAGCTTAGCTGACAGGACAGGGTTTCGAGCTTATAATTCACCCCTCCACTTT.

The rearrangement links TRBV4-2 to TRBJ2-1, with D possibly matching TRBD2 (6 bases). The CDR3 loop spans 15 amino acids. V was cut by 7 bases and J by 0 bases, with 13 bases left in between. Germline V gene data show CDR1 as LGHNA and CDR2 as YNFKEQ. The CDR3 sequence: CASTPAGNSYNEQFF. CDR3 DNA: TGTGCCAGCACCCCGGCGGGGAACTCCTACAATGAGCAGTTCTTC.

The V gene is TRBV12-3 or TRBV12-4, the J gene TRBJ1-6; no definite D call. The length of the CDR3 is 12 residues. V lost 5 bases to trimming and J lost 7 bases, with 6 bases between them. The CDR3 sequence: CASSPQNSPLHF. The DNA for the CDR3 is TGTGCCAGCAGTCCCCAAAATTCACCCCTCCACTTT.

This clone has a handful of counts. The chain is built from TRBV4-3 and TRBJ1-1; TRBD1 might be the D (5 bases). The length of the CDR3 is 14 residues. Trimming removed 0 bases at V and 2 bases at J, with 7 bases between. Germline loops: CDR1 LGHNA, CDR2 YSLEER. CDR3 in amino acids: CASSQEQGNTEAFF. The CDR3 nucleotides are TGCGCCAGCAGCCAAGAGCAGGGAAACACTGAAGCTTTCTTT.

This sequence joins TRBV2 and TRBJ1-1; D is perhaps TRBD1 (5 bases). Trimming took 7 bases from V and 2 from J, leaving 14 bases between them. The V gene's germline CDR1 is SNHLY and CDR2 FYNNEI. The CDR3 consists of 14 residues. The CDR3 DNA sequence: TGTGCCAGCACCCCTCAGGGTCCTAACACTGAAGCTTTCTTT. This codes for CASTPQGPNTEAFF.

The V gene is TRBV9, the J gene TRBJ2-7; TRBD1 aligns across 9 bases. The CDR3 contains 15 residues. Germline CDR1 and CDR2: SGDLS and YYNGEE. Trimming took 3 bases from V and 10 from J; bases not matched to a gene: 14. The CDR3 DNA reads as TGTGCCAGCAGCGCCCTACCGGGACAGGGAACTCATCAGTACTTC. It is translated as CASSALPGQGTHQYF.

This clone was counted a few times. The gene calls are TRBV27 and TRBJ2-7; 9 nucleotides agree with TRBD2. From germline, CDR1 is MNHEY and CDR2 SMNVEV (reference sequence). The V and J ends lost 6 bases and 3 bases, in that order; junction bases with no gene match: 9. This CDR3 has 15 residues. Here the CDR3 DNA reads TGTGCCAGCAGGGAGGCGGGGGGGCGCCTCTACGAGCAGTACTTC. Its protein product is CASREAGGRLYEQYF.

J is TRBJ1-2 and V is TRBV28, with D unresolved. Per germline, CDR1 MDHEN and CDR2 SYDVKM. This CDR3 has 11 residues. V was cut by 6 bases and J by 3 bases, with 5 bases left in between. CDR3 protein: CASRSDYGYTF. The CDR3 bases are TGTGCCAGCAGGTCTGACTATGGCTACACCTTC.